These T cell receptor beta chains were read from a single sample in a study of shared clonotypes between healthy human individuals. TCRdb's copy holds only in-frame clones and misses some; the assay was immunoSEQ multiplex PCR. The table shows about half a million clones, with approximately 81% occurring only once. The sample was PBMCs. The receptors come from a woman aged 40 to 55 in good health. Some clones in this sample may be carry-over from other donors' samples. Both conserved end residues are part of each CDR3. The D gene is left open where the match is weak. A clone size is listed for some rows: how often the clone was seen (once, few, many), or a class if it is expanded.

d_call: TRBD2; v_call: TRBV7-8; clone_size: .; j_call: TRBJ2-2; cdr3_aa: CASIPGTTYTGELFF; cdr3_nt: TGTGCCAGCATCCCTGGGACTACCTACACCGGGGAGCTGTTTTTT
d_call: TRBD1; v_call: TRBV28; clone_size: .; j_call: TRBJ1-2; cdr3_aa: CASTWGQDNGYTF; cdr3_nt: TGTGCCAGCACCTGGGGACAGGATAATGGCTACACCTTC
d_call: .; v_call: TRBV28; clone_size: .; j_call: TRBJ2-7; cdr3_aa: CASSTAGYEQYF; cdr3_nt: TGTGCCAGCAGCACCGCCGGGTACGAGCAGTACTTC
d_call: .; v_call: TRBV7-3; clone_size: .; j_call: TRBJ1-1; cdr3_aa: CASSLNRNTEAFF; cdr3_nt: TGTGCCAGCAGCTTAAACAGGAACACTGAAGCTTTCTTT
d_call: .; v_call: TRBV5-1; clone_size: .; j_call: TRBJ2-7; cdr3_aa: CASRREAGRVEQYF; cdr3_nt: TGCGCCAGCAGGAGGGAGGCCGGGCGCGTGGAGCAGTACTTC
d_call: .; v_call: TRBV30; clone_size: .; j_call: TRBJ2-5; cdr3_aa: CAWSLVVGETQYF; cdr3_nt: TGTGCCTGGAGTCTGGTAGTGGGAGAGACCCAGTACTTC
d_call: .; v_call: TRBV9; clone_size: once; j_call: TRBJ2-5; cdr3_aa: CASSNGLIQETQYF; cdr3_nt: TGTGCCAGCAGCAACGGACTCATCCAAGAGACCCAGTACTTC
d_call: .; v_call: TRBV6-6; clone_size: .; j_call: TRBJ2-7; cdr3_aa: CASSYFGADYEQYF; cdr3_nt: TGTGCCAGCAGTTACTTTGGAGCTGATTACGAGCAGTACTTC
d_call: .; v_call: TRBV7-9; clone_size: .; j_call: TRBJ2-2; cdr3_aa: CASSGPGMTGELFF; cdr3_nt: TGTGCCAGCAGTGGGCCTGGGATGACCGGGGAGCTGTTTTTT
d_call: .; v_call: TRBV29-1; clone_size: .; j_call: TRBJ2-1; cdr3_aa: CSVEDHLETYNEQFF; cdr3_nt: TGCAGCGTTGAAGATCACCTGGAGACCTACAATGAGCAGTTCTTC
d_call: TRBD1; v_call: TRBV5-1; clone_size: .; j_call: TRBJ1-1; cdr3_aa: CASSPLTGGNTEAFF; cdr3_nt: TGCGCCAGCAGCCCCTTGACAGGGGGGAACACTGAAGCTTTCTTT
d_call: .; v_call: TRBV9; clone_size: .; j_call: TRBJ2-1; cdr3_aa: CASSAVLARGLNEQFF; cdr3_nt: TGTGCCAGCAGCGCGGTATTGGCCCGAGGGCTCAATGAGCAGTTCTTC
d_call: TRBD1; v_call: TRBV11-1; clone_size: .; j_call: TRBJ2-1; cdr3_aa: CASSKGDSQTVNEQFF; cdr3_nt: TGTGCCAGCAGCAAGGGGGACAGCCAAACGGTAAATGAGCAGTTCTTC
d_call: .; v_call: TRBV27; clone_size: .; j_call: TRBJ2-3; cdr3_aa: CASSLLGLAVTDTQYF; cdr3_nt: TGTGCCAGCAGTTTATTGGGTCTAGCAGTTACAGATACGCAGTATTTT
d_call: .; v_call: TRBV6-5; clone_size: few; j_call: TRBJ2-3; cdr3_aa: CASWGRGTDTQYF; cdr3_nt: TGTGCCTCGTGGGGGCGAGGGACAGATACGCAGTATTTT
d_call: .; v_call: TRBV10-3; clone_size: .; j_call: TRBJ1-3; cdr3_aa: CAIGRDLSGNTIYF; cdr3_nt: TGTGCCATCGGGAGGGACCTCTCTGGAAACACCATATATTTT
d_call: .; v_call: TRBV30; clone_size: .; j_call: TRBJ1-4; cdr3_aa: CALATGGEKLFF; cdr3_nt: TGTGCCTTGGCTACTGGGGGGGAAAAACTGTTTTTT
d_call: .; v_call: TRBV7-8; clone_size: few; j_call: TRBJ2-7; cdr3_aa: CASSLAKMRKTYEQYF; cdr3_nt: TGTGCCAGCAGCTTAGCGAAGATGCGGAAAACCTACGAGCAGTACTTC
d_call: .; v_call: TRBV11-3; clone_size: .; j_call: TRBJ2-3; cdr3_aa: CASSPRGSTDTQYF; cdr3_nt: TGTGCCAGCAGCCCTAGGGGGAGCACAGATACGCAGTATTTT
d_call: .; v_call: TRBV5-4; clone_size: .; j_call: TRBJ2-3; cdr3_aa: CASSLKVRPDTQYF; cdr3_nt: TGTGCCAGCAGCTTGAAGGTCCGCCCAGATACGCAGTATTTT
d_call: TRBD2; v_call: TRBV7-9; clone_size: .; j_call: TRBJ2-5; cdr3_aa: CASSLRGRAEAETQYF; cdr3_nt: TGTGCCAGCAGCTTAAGAGGGAGGGCTGAGGCAGAGACCCAGTACTTC
d_call: TRBD1; v_call: TRBV6-1; clone_size: .; j_call: TRBJ2-7; cdr3_aa: CASRGGQGYSYEQYF; cdr3_nt: TGTGCCAGCAGGGGGGGACAGGGATACTCCTACGAGCAGTACTTC
d_call: .; v_call: TRBV5-4; clone_size: .; j_call: TRBJ2-5; cdr3_aa: CASSLGQTQETQYF; cdr3_nt: TGTGCCAGCAGCTTGGGGCAGACACAAGAGACCCAGTACTTC
d_call: TRBD2; v_call: TRBV6-6; clone_size: .; j_call: TRBJ2-5; cdr3_aa: CASGRGAETQYF; cdr3_nt: TGTGCCAGCGGGCGGGGGGCGGAGACCCAGTACTTC
d_call: TRBD2; v_call: TRBV7-2; clone_size: .; j_call: TRBJ2-5; cdr3_aa: CASSLNGRARETQYF; cdr3_nt: TGTGCCAGCAGCTTAAACGGGAGGGCCAGGGAGACCCAGTACTTC
d_call: .; v_call: TRBV27; clone_size: .; j_call: TRBJ2-6; cdr3_aa: CASSYEMGTGANVLTF; cdr3_nt: TGTGCCAGCAGTTACGAGATGGGGACTGGGGCCAACGTCCTGACTTTC
d_call: .; v_call: TRBV5-1; clone_size: .; j_call: TRBJ2-2; cdr3_aa: CASSLALNTGELFF; cdr3_nt: TGCGCCAGCAGCTTGGCCCTAAACACCGGGGAGCTGTTTTTT
d_call: .; v_call: TRBV14; clone_size: .; j_call: TRBJ2-7; cdr3_aa: CASSQTLLTGTEQYF; cdr3_nt: TGTGCCAGCAGCCAGACCTTACTTACCGGGACCGAGCAGTACTTC
d_call: .; v_call: TRBV15; clone_size: .; j_call: TRBJ2-2; cdr3_aa: CATSRAPAGTGELFF; cdr3_nt: TGTGCCACCAGCAGAGCCCCAGCGGGTACCGGGGAGCTGTTTTTT
d_call: .; v_call: TRBV6-4; clone_size: .; j_call: TRBJ1-2; cdr3_aa: CASSVFGGGPEVPPYGYTF; cdr3_nt: TGTGCCAGCAGTGTTTTTGGCGGGGGCCCGGAGGTCCCGCCTTATGGCTACACCTTC
d_call: TRBD2; v_call: TRBV4-1; clone_size: few; j_call: TRBJ2-5; cdr3_aa: CASSQEGVAGGDQTQYF; cdr3_nt: TGCGCCAGCAGCCAAGAAGGAGTGGCGGGGGGGGACCAGACCCAGTACTTC
d_call: TRBD1; v_call: TRBV5-8; clone_size: few; j_call: TRBJ1-2; cdr3_aa: CASSPAMGTGGNYGYTF; cdr3_nt: TGTGCCAGCAGCCCCGCGATGGGGACAGGGGGAAACTATGGCTACACCTTC
d_call: .; v_call: TRBV2; clone_size: .; j_call: TRBJ1-2; cdr3_aa: CASSDPRAGTLSGYTF; cdr3_nt: TGTGCCAGCAGTGACCCTCGGGCAGGGACCCTTAGTGGCTACACCTTC
d_call: TRBD1; v_call: TRBV28; clone_size: many; j_call: TRBJ1-2; cdr3_aa: CASSPHPRTGYGYTF; cdr3_nt: TGTGCCAGCAGTCCCCACCCCCGGACAGGATATGGCTACACCTTC
d_call: .; v_call: TRBV5-6; clone_size: .; j_call: TRBJ1-3; cdr3_aa: CASSLETGGSGNTIYF; cdr3_nt: TGTGCCAGCAGCTTGGAGACCGGGGGCTCTGGAAACACCATATATTTT
d_call: .; v_call: TRBV6-1; clone_size: .; j_call: TRBJ1-5; cdr3_aa: CASSGARSLGGQPQHF; cdr3_nt: TGTGCCAGCAGTGGGGCCCGGAGTTTGGGGGGTCAGCCCCAGCATTTT
d_call: .; v_call: TRBV15; clone_size: .; j_call: TRBJ2-7; cdr3_aa: CATSRVGVNEQYF; cdr3_nt: TGTGCCACCAGCAGAGTTGGCGTGAACGAGCAGTACTTC
d_call: .; v_call: TRBV9; clone_size: .; j_call: TRBJ2-2; cdr3_aa: CASSVGGELFF; cdr3_nt: TGTGCCAGCAGCGTGGGCGGGGAGCTGTTTTTT
d_call: .; v_call: TRBV12-1; clone_size: .; j_call: TRBJ1-5; cdr3_aa: CASSSISGQPQHF; cdr3_nt: TGTGCCAGCAGCTCAATCTCGGGGCAGCCCCAGCATTTT
d_call: .; v_call: TRBV7-9; clone_size: once; j_call: TRBJ2-1; cdr3_aa: CASTRTSSYNEQFF; cdr3_nt: TGTGCCAGCACCAGAACCAGCTCCTACAATGAGCAGTTCTTC
d_call: TRBD2; v_call: TRBV5-1; clone_size: .; j_call: TRBJ2-5; cdr3_aa: CASSYGTSGQETQYF; cdr3_nt: TGCGCCAGCAGCTACGGGACTAGCGGACAAGAGACCCAGTACTTC
d_call: TRBD1; v_call: TRBV9; clone_size: few; j_call: TRBJ1-1; cdr3_aa: CASSATGGTEAFF; cdr3_nt: TGTGCCAGCAGCGCTACAGGGGGAACTGAAGCTTTCTTT
d_call: .; v_call: TRBV6-5; clone_size: .; j_call: TRBJ1-1; cdr3_aa: CASSYTVSSYTEAFF; cdr3_nt: TGTGCCAGCAGTTACACGGTATCCAGCTACACTGAAGCTTTCTTT
d_call: TRBD2; v_call: TRBV19; clone_size: once; j_call: TRBJ2-2; cdr3_aa: CASSFREGTGELFF; cdr3_nt: TGTGCCAGTAGTTTCCGGGAGGGAACCGGGGAGCTGTTTTTT
d_call: TRBD2; v_call: TRBV11-2; clone_size: .; j_call: TRBJ2-2; cdr3_aa: CASSHTSGTTGELFF; cdr3_nt: TGTGCCAGCAGCCATACTAGCGGGACTACCGGGGAGCTGTTTTTT
d_call: .; v_call: TRBV7-2; clone_size: .; j_call: TRBJ1-3; cdr3_aa: CASRLDGNTIYF; cdr3_nt: TGTGCCAGCAGACTCGACGGAAACACCATATATTTT
d_call: .; v_call: TRBV11-3; clone_size: .; j_call: TRBJ1-1; cdr3_aa: CASGLGGDTEAFF; cdr3_nt: TGTGCCAGCGGCTTGGGCGGGGACACTGAAGCTTTCTTT
d_call: .; v_call: TRBV7-7; clone_size: .; j_call: TRBJ2-7; cdr3_aa: CASSPRPSSYEQYF; cdr3_nt: TGTGCCAGCAGCCCCCGACCAAGCTCCTACGAGCAGTACTTC
d_call: .; v_call: TRBV29-1; clone_size: .; j_call: TRBJ2-7; cdr3_aa: CSPGVGRQPGKEGEQYF; cdr3_nt: TGCAGCCCTGGGGTGGGTCGGCAGCCGGGTAAGGAGGGTGAGCAGTACTTC
d_call: .; v_call: TRBV2; clone_size: .; j_call: TRBJ1-4; cdr3_aa: CATQRGGSNEKLFF; cdr3_nt: TGTGCCACCCAGAGGGGGGGTTCTAATGAAAAACTGTTTTTT
d_call: .; v_call: TRBV28; clone_size: .; j_call: TRBJ2-7; cdr3_aa: CASSLGGYEQYF; cdr3_nt: TGTGCCAGCAGTTTGGGCGGATACGAGCAGTACTTC
d_call: .; v_call: TRBV5-1; clone_size: .; j_call: TRBJ1-2; cdr3_aa: CASSLAPLQSNYGYTF; cdr3_nt: TGCGCCAGCAGCTTGGCCCCGCTACAAAGTAACTATGGCTACACCTTC
d_call: .; v_call: TRBV5-3; clone_size: .; j_call: TRBJ2-7; cdr3_aa: CARSLGPTRERDPSYEQYF; cdr3_nt: TGTGCCAGAAGCTTGGGGCCCACTCGGGAGAGGGACCCCTCCTACGAGCAGTACTTC
d_call: TRBD2; v_call: TRBV5-1; clone_size: .; j_call: TRBJ2-2; cdr3_aa: CASSLRTSGRGSGGELFF; cdr3_nt: TGCGCCAGCAGCTTAAGGACTAGCGGGAGGGGAAGTGGCGGGGAGCTGTTTTTT